The rows below give T cell receptor beta chains drawn from one sample of a study of T cells in Graves' hyperthyroidism and ophthalmopathy. TCRdb independently ran MiXCR on the multiplex PCR reads; one entry per CDR3 protein. The table shows a few hundred thousand distinct CDR3 sequences, with around a sixth occurring only once. The sequenced sample was blood. The receptors here all came from a woman aged 18-30 years with Graves' hyperthyroidism. Both conserved end residues are part of each CDR3. Each record gives: V gene, D gene, J gene, clone size, CDR3 DNA, CDR3 protein. A D gene is named only where the DNA matches it firmly. Clone size is not always given. Where it is, it says once, few, many or a class for expanded clones.

V: TRBV6-9; D: TRBD2; J: TRBJ2-1; size: few; DNA: TGTGCCAGCAGATCACTAGCGGGAGGGAATGAGCAGTTCTTC; CDR3: CASRSLAGGNEQFF
V: TRBV6-1; D: TRBD1; J: TRBJ1-1; size: many; DNA: TGTGCCAGCAGTCCAGCGGACAGGATGAACACTGAAGCTTTCTTT; CDR3: CASSPADRMNTEAFF
V: TRBV7-9; D: TRBD1; J: TRBJ2-5; size: few; DNA: TGTGCCAGCAGCCATCCGGGACAGCGCGAGACCCAGTACTTC; CDR3: CASSHPGQRETQYF
V: TRBV7-6; D: TRBD1; J: TRBJ1-4; size: -; DNA: TGTGCCAGCAGCTTAACTCTGGACAGGGCTAATGAAAAACTGTTTTTT; CDR3: CASSLTLDRANEKLFF
V: TRBV19; D: -; J: TRBJ1-2; size: many; DNA: TGTGCCAGTAGCATACAGGAATTCTATGGCTACACCTTC; CDR3: CASSIQEFYGYTF
V: TRBV6-1; D: -; J: TRBJ1-4; size: -; DNA: TGTGCCAGCAGGGAGGGCAGCCTAGAAAGTGAAAAACTGTTTTTT; CDR3: CASREGSLESEKLFF
V: TRBV5-1; D: -; J: TRBJ1-2; size: many; DNA: TGCGCCAGCAGCCCGAACCTGGGACGGAGCTATGGCTACACCTTC; CDR3: CASSPNLGRSYGYTF
V: TRBV30; D: -; J: TRBJ2-5; size: many; DNA: TGTGCCTGGAGTGTACCCCACGGCCCCCAAGAGACCCAGTACTTC; CDR3: CAWSVPHGPQETQYF
V: TRBV7-2; D: -; J: TRBJ2-2; size: -; DNA: TGTGCTAGGGCGGGAAACACCGGGGAGCTGTTTTTT; CDR3: CARAGNTGELFF
V: TRBV28; D: -; J: TRBJ2-1; size: -; DNA: TGTGCCAGCAAGGTCAGGGTCAGGAGAAATGAGCAGTTCTTC; CDR3: CASKVRVRRNEQFF
V: TRBV20-1; D: -; J: TRBJ2-7; size: many; DNA: TGCAGTGCGTGGTTGTCCTACGAGCAGTACTTC; CDR3: CSAWLSYEQYF
V: TRBV12-3/TRBV12-4; D: TRBD1; J: TRBJ1-2; size: -; DNA: TGTGCCAGCAGTTCAGACAGGGTTAACCTCCTCACCTTC; CDR3: CASSSDRVNLLTF
V: TRBV2; D: -; J: TRBJ2-7; size: many; DNA: TGTGCCAGCAGGCATGACTTATTCGCGACCTACGAGCAGTACTTC; CDR3: CASRHDLFATYEQYF
V: TRBV6-6; D: -; J: TRBJ1-5; size: -; DNA: TGTGCCAGCAGTTACTCGGCCCCCGGAGGTGGTCAGCCCCAGCATTTT; CDR3: CASSYSAPGGGQPQHF
V: TRBV6-6; D: TRBD1; J: TRBJ1-2; size: few; DNA: TGTGCCAGCAGTTACTCCAATCCGGGACAGTTTAAAGGGGACTATGGCTACACCTTC; CDR3: CASSYSNPGQFKGDYGYTF
V: TRBV12-3/TRBV12-4; D: -; J: TRBJ1-4; size: few; DNA: TGTGCCAGCAGTTTACAAGCAGCATTTAATGAAAAACTGTTTTTT; CDR3: CASSLQAAFNEKLFF
V: TRBV18; D: -; J: TRBJ1-5; size: many; DNA: TGTGCCAGCTCACTCTCCGAAGGGAGTCAGCCCCAGCATTTT; CDR3: CASSLSEGSQPQHF
V: TRBV7-9; D: -; J: TRBJ1-2; size: few; DNA: TGTGCCAGCAGCTTAAGGCAGGTTCGGTCCTATGGCTACACCTTC; CDR3: CASSLRQVRSYGYTF
V: TRBV10-3; D: -; J: TRBJ1-6; size: many; DNA: TGTGCCATCAGCGTAACTCCGGGCCTCAGCTCCTATAATTCACCCCTCCACTTT; CDR3: CAISVTPGLSSYNSPLHF
V: TRBV27; D: TRBD1; J: TRBJ1-1; size: many; DNA: TGTGCCAGCAGTTTTATGAGGGGGACAGGGGGATTGGACACTGAAGCTTTCTTT; CDR3: CASSFMRGTGGLDTEAFF
V: TRBV4-1; D: -; J: TRBJ2-5; size: -; DNA: TGCGCCAGCAGCCAAGATCTGCCGTACCAAGAGACCCAGTACTTC; CDR3: CASSQDLPYQETQYF
V: TRBV18; D: -; J: TRBJ1-1; size: many; DNA: TGTGCCAGCTCACCACGTCGCCCCGCGGATGAAGCTTTCTTT; CDR3: CASSPRRPADEAFF
V: TRBV28; D: TRBD1; J: TRBJ1-2; size: -; DNA: TGTGCCGGAGGACAGGGGTTCAACTATGGCTACACCTTC; CDR3: CAGGQGFNYGYTF
V: TRBV5-1; D: -; J: TRBJ1-2; size: many; DNA: TGCGCCAGCAGCCCCGGGGGGACGAGCGGCTATGGCTACACCTTC; CDR3: CASSPGGTSGYGYTF
V: TRBV4-1; D: -; J: TRBJ1-2; size: -; DNA: TGCGCCAGCAGCCCGCGCCTATCTGCTAGGACGAGTGGCTACACCTTC; CDR3: CASSPRLSARTSGYTF
V: TRBV5-1; D: TRBD2; J: TRBJ2-3; size: many; DNA: TGCGCCAGCAGCAGGACTAGCGGGGGGGGCACAGATACGCAGTATTTT; CDR3: CASSRTSGGGTDTQYF
V: TRBV15; D: -; J: TRBJ2-3; size: -; DNA: TGTGCCACCAGCAGGGCTGATACGCAGTATTTT; CDR3: CATSRADTQYF
V: TRBV2; D: TRBD1; J: TRBJ1-2; size: many; DNA: TGTGCCAGCATAGGGACAGACCTCTATGGCTACACCTTC; CDR3: CASIGTDLYGYTF
V: TRBV7-9; D: -; J: TRBJ2-3; size: few; DNA: TGTGCCAGCAGCTTAGCCTCCCCCCCTACGCAGTATTTT; CDR3: CASSLASPPTQYF
V: TRBV18; D: -; J: TRBJ2-3; size: many; DNA: TGTGCCAGCTCCCTCGGGACTCTAGACACAGATACGCAGTATTTT; CDR3: CASSLGTLDTDTQYF
V: TRBV4-1; D: -; J: TRBJ1-6; size: -; DNA: TGCGCCAGCAGCCGTAAGCGGGTCGGGGATTCACCCCTCCACTTT; CDR3: CASSRKRVGDSPLHF
V: TRBV10-2; D: -; J: TRBJ2-5; size: many; DNA: TGCGCCAGCAGAGTTGGCGGGATGGGGGAGACCCAGTACTTC; CDR3: CASRVGGMGETQYF
V: TRBV6-2/TRBV6-3; D: -; J: TRBJ2-7; size: few; DNA: TGTGCCAGCAACAAAAAGGGGGGGGGCCCGCGGGAGCAGTACTTC; CDR3: CASNKKGGGPREQYF
V: TRBV7-8; D: -; J: TRBJ2-3; size: many; DNA: TGTGCCAGCACCACCACCCCAGCCGTCGATACGCAGTATTTT; CDR3: CASTTTPAVDTQYF
V: TRBV5-1; D: -; J: TRBJ2-1; size: many; DNA: TGCGCCAGCAGCTTAGCCCAGGGCTCCTACAATGAGCAGTTCTTC; CDR3: CASSLAQGSYNEQFF
V: TRBV29-1; D: -; J: TRBJ2-3; size: -; DNA: TGCAGCTACCTCGAGGCCGCCCCAGATACGCAGTATTTT; CDR3: CSYLEAAPDTQYF
V: TRBV30; D: TRBD2; J: TRBJ2-1; size: few; DNA: TGTGCCTGCCTGGGCGGGGGATACAATGAGCAGTTCTTC; CDR3: CACLGGGYNEQFF
V: TRBV5-6; D: -; J: TRBJ1-2; size: few; DNA: TGTGCCAGCGCCGTAGGGGCCAGCTATGGCTACACCTTC; CDR3: CASAVGASYGYTF
V: TRBV27; D: -; J: TRBJ1-5; size: many; DNA: TGTGCCAGCAGTTTTGGGGGCCAGCCCCAGCATTTT; CDR3: CASSFGGQPQHF
V: TRBV5-1; D: TRBD2; J: TRBJ2-5; size: many; DNA: TGCGCCAGCAGTTATCTAGCGGGAGCGGAGACCCAGTACTTC; CDR3: CASSYLAGAETQYF
V: TRBV28; D: TRBD1; J: TRBJ2-7; size: -; DNA: TGTGCCAGCAGTTTATTGAGGGGGCACTCCTACGAGCAGTACTTC; CDR3: CASSLLRGHSYEQYF
V: TRBV19; D: -; J: TRBJ2-3; size: -; DNA: TGTGCCAGTAGTTCTACGTGGACAGATACGCAGTATTTT; CDR3: CASSSTWTDTQYF
V: TRBV12-3/TRBV12-4; D: TRBD2; J: TRBJ2-5; size: many; DNA: TGTGCCAGCAGTTCTCCACCGGGACTAGCGGGAGAGACCCAGTACTTC; CDR3: CASSSPPGLAGETQYF
V: TRBV12-3/TRBV12-4; D: TRBD2; J: TRBJ2-3; size: once; DNA: TGTGCCAGCAGTGCCCGGACTAGCGGGAGGGTTACAGATACGCAGTATTTT; CDR3: CASSARTSGRVTDTQYF
V: TRBV18; D: TRBD1; J: TRBJ2-3; size: once; DNA: TGTGCCAGCTTACCGGGACAGGGAGCAGATACGCAGTATTTT; CDR3: CASLPGQGADTQYF
V: TRBV2; D: -; J: TRBJ1-2; size: many; DNA: TGTGCCAGCACCCGGGGACAAGGTGGCTACACCTTC; CDR3: CASTRGQGGYTF
V: TRBV10-3; D: TRBD2; J: TRBJ2-3; size: many; DNA: TGTGCCATCAGTGACCCTGGGACTAGCGGACGCACAGATACGCAGTATTTT; CDR3: CAISDPGTSGRTDTQYF
V: TRBV28; D: -; J: TRBJ2-3; size: -; DNA: TGTGCCAGCACCACGACGGGAGATATGCAGTATTTT; CDR3: CASTTTGDMQYF
V: TRBV28; D: -; J: TRBJ2-1; size: many; DNA: TGTGCCAGCAGTCTCCCTCCCGGGGCCAGCTCCTACAATGAGCAGTTCTTC; CDR3: CASSLPPGASSYNEQFF